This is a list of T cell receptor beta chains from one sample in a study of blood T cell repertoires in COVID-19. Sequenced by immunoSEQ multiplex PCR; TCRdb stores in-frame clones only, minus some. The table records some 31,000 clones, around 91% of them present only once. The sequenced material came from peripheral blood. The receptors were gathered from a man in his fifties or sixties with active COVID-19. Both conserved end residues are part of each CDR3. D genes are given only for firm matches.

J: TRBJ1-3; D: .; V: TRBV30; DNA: TGTGCCTGGAGGGAGACGGGGAACACCATATATTTT; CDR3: CAWRETGNTIYF
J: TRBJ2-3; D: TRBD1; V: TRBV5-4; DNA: TGTGCCAGCAGCAGGACAGGGGAGGTAGCCACAGATACGCAGTATTTT; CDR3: CASSRTGEVATDTQYF
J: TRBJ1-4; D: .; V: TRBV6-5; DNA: TGTGCCAGCAAGCGGCTGCAGGGGAATGAAAAACTGTTTTTT; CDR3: CASKRLQGNEKLFF
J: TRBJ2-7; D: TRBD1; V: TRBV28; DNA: TGTGCCAGCAGTTCCCCCCCCTGGACAGGGGCCTCCTACGAGCAGTACTTC; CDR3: CASSSPPWTGASYEQYF
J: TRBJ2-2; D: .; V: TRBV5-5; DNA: TGTGCCAGCAGCTTCGGCAGGGTGAACACCGGGGAGCTGTTTTTT; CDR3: CASSFGRVNTGELFF
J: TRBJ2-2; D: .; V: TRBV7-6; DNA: TGTGCCAGCAGCCCTAGGGCAGGGGTTAACACCGGGGAGCTGTTTTTT; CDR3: CASSPRAGVNTGELFF
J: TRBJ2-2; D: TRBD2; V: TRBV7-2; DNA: TGTGCCAGCAGCTTAGTGCGGGGGGGACACGGGGAGCTGTTTTTT; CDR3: CASSLVRGGHGELFF
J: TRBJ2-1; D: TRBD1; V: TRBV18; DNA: TGTGCCAGCTCACCCCCGGGACAGGGCTCCTACAATGAGCAGTTCTTC; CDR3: CASSPPGQGSYNEQFF
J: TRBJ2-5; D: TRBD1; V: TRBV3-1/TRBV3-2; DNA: TGTGCCAGCAGCCACACAGGGGCCCAGTACTTC; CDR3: CASSHTGAQYF
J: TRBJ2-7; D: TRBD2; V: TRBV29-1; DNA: TGCAGCGCCCGGGGTAGCGGGCAATACGAGCAGTACTTC; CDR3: CSARGSGQYEQYF